Each of the 10 T cell receptor beta chains below was sequenced from the same sample in a study of T-cell reconstitution after alpha-beta-depleted transplantation in children. Unique molecular identifiers tagged the TCRbeta library. TCRdb recomputed calls from the PCR reads with MiXCR, one row per CDR3 protein. The data hold some 240,000 distinct CDR3 sequences, with 9% to 10% observed a single time. The material was PBMCs from the stem cell graft donor, obtained from the stem cell graft. The receptors originated from a human donor who donated a stem cell graft to a child with SCID.

At least ten counts were recorded for this clonotype. This sequence joins TRBV5-5 and TRBJ2-2; D remains unclear. CDR3 size: 14 residues. Germline CDR1 SGHKS, CDR2 YYEKEE (reference sequence). The V gene lost 2 bases and the J gene lost 2 bases, with 7 bases spanning the gap. CDR3 residues: CASSFWGNTGELFF. The CDR3 nucleotides read TGTGCCAGCAGCTTTTGGGGTAACACCGGGGAGCTGTTTTTT.

The sample holds many counts of this clonotype. The chain joins TRBV12-3 or TRBV12-4 to TRBJ1-2, with a weak D call TRBD1 (5 bases). V was pared by 7 bases and J by 8 bases, with 20 bases between. The CDR3 length is 14 residues. CDR3 in amino acids: CASTTGPTRGGYTF. Here the CDR3 DNA reads TGTGCCAGCACCACGGGACCTACTAGGGGAGGCTACACCTTC.

The chain combines TRBV6-6 with TRBJ2-7, with D perhaps matching TRBD1 (5 bases). Germline CDR1 reads MNHNY; CDR2 reads SVGAGI (reference sequence). The CDR3 extends over 11 amino acids. The germline V and J ends were trimmed by 7 bases and 7 bases, with 11 bases remaining between them. Written as DNA, the CDR3 is TGTGCCAGCACCCAAGCAGGGGAGCAGTACTTC. Protein: CASTQAGEQYF.

This clonotype was seen ten or more times. The J gene is TRBJ2-3, the V gene TRBV27, with 14 nucleotides matching TRBD2. V lost 7 bases and J lost 2; bases outside the gene matches: 5. The CDR3 loop spans 16 amino acids. Germline assignment: CDR1 MNHEY and CDR2 SMNVEV (reference sequence). CDR3 DNA: TGTGCCAGCATCGGGACTAGCGGGGGCATCACAGATACGCAGTATTTT. This encodes CASIGTSGGITDTQYF.

This clonotype has a handful of counts. The chain has TRBV5-1 and TRBJ1-1; the D gene is possibly TRBD1 (6 bases). The ends were cut back, 0 bases at V and 4 bases at J, with 13 bases in the middle. Germline V gene sequence: CDR1 SGHRS, CDR2 YFSETQ. This CDR3 contains 15 residues. Here the CDR3 DNA reads TGCGCCAGCAGCTTGGGTGTGGGGGCGCGCACTGAAGCTTTCTTT. Its protein is CASSLGVGARTEAFF.

This clonotype was seen ten or more times. The chain joins TRBV12-3 or TRBV12-4 to TRBJ2-7; D perhaps matches TRBD1 (5 bases). CDR3 length: 12 residues. V was cut by 5 bases and J by 5 bases, with 10 bases left in between. The CDR3 coding sequence is TGTGCCAGCAGTCAGGGAATAGACGAGCAGTACTTC. Its protein is CASSQGIDEQYF.

In this sample, this clonotype turned up many times. CDR3 amino acids: CASSQVLAREQYF. The CDR3 region has the DNA TGCGCCAGCAGCCAAGTACTAGCGCGCGAGCAGTACTTC. This rearrangement joins TRBV4-3 to TRBJ2-7; 7 bases align to TRBD2. V lost 1 base and J lost 6; bases outside the gene matches: 3. Germline CDR1 LGHNA, CDR2 YSLEER. The CDR3 has 13 amino acids.

This clonotype has at least ten counts. This rearrangement joins TRBV12-3 or TRBV12-4 to TRBJ2-7; 8 nucleotides match TRBD1. The J segment lost 3 bases and the V segment lost 3 bases, leaving 4 bases of the junction unmatched. CDR3 length: 14 amino acids. CDR3 DNA: TGTGCCAGCAGTTTCGGGACAGGCCGCTACGAGCAGTACTTC. This codes for CASSFGTGRYEQYF.

This chain connects TRBV28 to TRBJ2-1, with no clear D. In germline, CDR1 is MDHEN, CDR2 SYDVKM. The V and J ends lost 5 bases and 6 bases respectively, with 11 bases between them. There are 13 residues in the CDR3. The CDR3 DNA follows: TGTGCCAGCAGTATGGACCTCTCCAATGAGCAGTTCTTC. This encodes CASSMDLSNEQFF.

This clonotype was counted many times. V is TRBV20-1 and J is TRBJ2-7, with 13 bases that match TRBD2. Germline V gene lookup returns CDR1 DFQATT and CDR2 SNEGSKA (reference sequence). The CDR3 extends over 15 amino acids. Unmatched junction bases numbered 8, after V lost 5 bases and J lost 4 bases. The CDR3 sequence: CSASGLAGEWYEQYF. DNA for the CDR3: TGCAGTGCTTCAGGACTAGCGGGGGAATGGTACGAGCAGTACTTC.